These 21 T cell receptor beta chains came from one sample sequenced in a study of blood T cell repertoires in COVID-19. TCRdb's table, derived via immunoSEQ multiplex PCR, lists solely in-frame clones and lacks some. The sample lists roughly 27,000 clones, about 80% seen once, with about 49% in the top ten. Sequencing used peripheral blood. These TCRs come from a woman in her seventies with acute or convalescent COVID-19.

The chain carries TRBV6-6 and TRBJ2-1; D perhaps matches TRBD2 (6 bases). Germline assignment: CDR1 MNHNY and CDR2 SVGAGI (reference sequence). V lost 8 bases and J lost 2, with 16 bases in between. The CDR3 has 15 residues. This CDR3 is CASGGRETTYNEQFF. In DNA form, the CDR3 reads TGTGCCAGCGGGGGACGGGAGACGACCTACAATGAGCAGTTCTTC.

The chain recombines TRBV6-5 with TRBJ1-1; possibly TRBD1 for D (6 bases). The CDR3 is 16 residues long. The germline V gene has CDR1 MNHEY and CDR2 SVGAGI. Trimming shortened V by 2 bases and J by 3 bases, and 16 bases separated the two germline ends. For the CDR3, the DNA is TGTGCCAGCAGTTACGTCTTAGGACAGCTATACACTGAAGCTTTCTTT. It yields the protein CASSYVLGQLYTEAFF.

This chain's CDR3 is CSAARGPDTQYF. Written as DNA, the CDR3 is TGCAGCGCCGCACGGGGTCCAGATACGCAGTATTTT. The V call is TRBV29-1, the J call TRBJ2-3; possibly TRBD2 for D (5 bases). Trimming pared 7 bases from V and 4 bases from J, leaving 12 bases between. Germline assignment: CDR1 SQVTM and CDR2 ANQGSEA. This CDR3 comprises 12 residues.

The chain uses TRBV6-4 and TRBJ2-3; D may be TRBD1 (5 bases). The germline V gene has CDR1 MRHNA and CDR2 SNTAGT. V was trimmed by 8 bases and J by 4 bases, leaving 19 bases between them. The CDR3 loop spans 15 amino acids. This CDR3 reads CASEQGAQDSDTQYF. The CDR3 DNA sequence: TGTGCCAGCGAACAAGGGGCCCAGGATTCAGATACGCAGTATTTT.

CDR3 amino acids: CASSLRPGDYYEQYF. The DNA for the CDR3 is TGCGCCAGCAGCTTGAGGCCAGGGGATTACTACGAGCAGTACTTC. The rearrangement uses TRBV5-1 and TRBJ2-7, with TRBD1 as a possible D gene (6 bases). The germline V gene has CDR1 SGHRS and CDR2 YFSETQ. The CDR3 is 15 residues long. V was trimmed by 1 base and J by 3 bases, leaving 14 bases between them.

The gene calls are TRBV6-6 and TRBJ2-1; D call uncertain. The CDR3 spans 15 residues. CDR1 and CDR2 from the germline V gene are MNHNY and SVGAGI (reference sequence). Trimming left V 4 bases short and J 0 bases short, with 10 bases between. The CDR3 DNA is TGTGCCAGCAGTTCCTTAGAATACTCCTACAATGAGCAGTTCTTC. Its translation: CASSSLEYSYNEQFF.

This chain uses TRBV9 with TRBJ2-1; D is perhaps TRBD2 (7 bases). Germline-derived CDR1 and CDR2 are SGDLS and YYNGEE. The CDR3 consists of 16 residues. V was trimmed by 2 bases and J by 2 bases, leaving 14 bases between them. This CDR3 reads CASSVGGAGPYNEQFF. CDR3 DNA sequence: TGTGCCAGCAGCGTTGGGGGGGCAGGTCCCTACAATGAGCAGTTCTTC.

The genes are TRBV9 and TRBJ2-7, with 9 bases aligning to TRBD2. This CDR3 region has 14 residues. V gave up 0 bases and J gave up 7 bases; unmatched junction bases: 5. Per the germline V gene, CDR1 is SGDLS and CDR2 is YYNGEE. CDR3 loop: CASSVGGRAHEQYF. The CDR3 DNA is TGTGCCAGCAGCGTAGGCGGGAGGGCCCATGAGCAGTACTTC.

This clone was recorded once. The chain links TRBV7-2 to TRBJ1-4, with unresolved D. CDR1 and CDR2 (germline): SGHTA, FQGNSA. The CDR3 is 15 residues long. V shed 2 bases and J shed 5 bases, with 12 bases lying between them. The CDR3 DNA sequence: TGTGCCAGCAGCTTATCACGGGTTGGGAATGAAAAACTGTTTTTT. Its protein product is CASSLSRVGNEKLFF.

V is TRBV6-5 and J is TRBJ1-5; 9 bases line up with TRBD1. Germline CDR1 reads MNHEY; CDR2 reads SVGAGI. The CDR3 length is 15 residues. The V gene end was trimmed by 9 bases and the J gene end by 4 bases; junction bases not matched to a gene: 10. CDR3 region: CASRAGTGRNQPQHF. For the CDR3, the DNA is TGTGCCAGTAGAGCCGGGACAGGGAGGAATCAGCCCCAGCATTTT.

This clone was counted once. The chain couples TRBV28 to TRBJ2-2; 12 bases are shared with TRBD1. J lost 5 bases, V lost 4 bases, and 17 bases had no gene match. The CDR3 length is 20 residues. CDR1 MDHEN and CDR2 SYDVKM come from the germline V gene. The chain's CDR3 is CASSSPRGGDRGLRTGELFF. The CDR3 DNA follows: TGTGCCAGCAGTTCCCCTAGGGGGGGGGACAGGGGGCTAAGAACCGGGGAGCTGTTTTTT.

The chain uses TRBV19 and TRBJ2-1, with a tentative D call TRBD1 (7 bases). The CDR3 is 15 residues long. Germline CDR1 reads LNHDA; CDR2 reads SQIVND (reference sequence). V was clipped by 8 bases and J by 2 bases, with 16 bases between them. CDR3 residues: CASVDQGGTYNEQFF. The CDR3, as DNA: TGTGCCAGTGTGGACCAGGGGGGCACCTACAATGAGCAGTTCTTC. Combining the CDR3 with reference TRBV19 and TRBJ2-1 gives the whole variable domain DGGITQSPKYLFRKEGQNVTLSCEQNLNHDAMYWYRQDPGQGLRLIYYSQIVNDFQKGDIAEGYSVSREKKESFPLTVTSAQKNPTAFYLCASVDQGGTYNEQFFGPGTRLTVL.

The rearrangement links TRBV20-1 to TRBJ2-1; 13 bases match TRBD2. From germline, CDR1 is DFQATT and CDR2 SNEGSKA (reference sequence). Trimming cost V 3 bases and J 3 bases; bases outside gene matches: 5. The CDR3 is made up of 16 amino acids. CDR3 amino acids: CSASGLAGAYYNEQFF. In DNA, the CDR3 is TGCAGTGCTAGTGGACTAGCGGGAGCCTACTACAATGAGCAGTTCTTC.

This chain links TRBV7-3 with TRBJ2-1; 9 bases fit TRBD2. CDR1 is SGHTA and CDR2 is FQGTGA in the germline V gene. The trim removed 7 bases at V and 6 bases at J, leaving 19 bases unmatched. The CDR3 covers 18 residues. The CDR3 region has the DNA TGTGCCAGCACCGTGCCGCTAGCGGGGACCTTATATAGCAATGAGCAGTTCTTC. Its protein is CASTVPLAGTLYSNEQFF.

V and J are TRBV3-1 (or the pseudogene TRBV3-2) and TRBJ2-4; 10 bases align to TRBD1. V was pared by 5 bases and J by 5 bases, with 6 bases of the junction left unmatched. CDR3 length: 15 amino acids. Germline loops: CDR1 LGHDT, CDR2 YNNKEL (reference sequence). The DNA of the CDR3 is TGTGCCAGCAGCTCTACCGGGACAGGGGAAAACATTCAGTACTTC. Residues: CASSSTGTGENIQYF.

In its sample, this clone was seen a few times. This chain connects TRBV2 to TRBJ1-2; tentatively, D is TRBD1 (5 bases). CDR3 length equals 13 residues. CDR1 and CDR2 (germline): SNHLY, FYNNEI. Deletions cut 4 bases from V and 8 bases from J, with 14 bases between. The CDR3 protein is CASSGRGERGYTF. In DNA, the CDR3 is TGTGCCAGCAGTGGGAGGGGCGAGCGAGGCTACACCTTC.

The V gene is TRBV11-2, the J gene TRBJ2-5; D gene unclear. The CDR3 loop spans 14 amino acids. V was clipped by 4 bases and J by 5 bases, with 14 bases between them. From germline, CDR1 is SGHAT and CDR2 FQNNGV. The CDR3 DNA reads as TGTGCCAGCAGCTCTACCCGGGTTCATGAGACCCAGTACTTC. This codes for CASSSTRVHETQYF.

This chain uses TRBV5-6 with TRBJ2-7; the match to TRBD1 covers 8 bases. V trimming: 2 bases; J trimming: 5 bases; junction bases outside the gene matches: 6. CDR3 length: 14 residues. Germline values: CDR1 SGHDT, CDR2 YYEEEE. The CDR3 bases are TGTGCCAGCAGCTTCATTGACAGGGGACACGAGCAGTACTTC. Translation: CASSFIDRGHEQYF.

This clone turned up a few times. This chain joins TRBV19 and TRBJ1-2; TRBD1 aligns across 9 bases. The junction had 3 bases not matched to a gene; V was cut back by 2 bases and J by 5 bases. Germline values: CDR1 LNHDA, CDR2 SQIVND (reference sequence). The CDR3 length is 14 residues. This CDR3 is CASSIPGQGYGYTF. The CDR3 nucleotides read TGTGCCAGTAGTATACCAGGACAGGGGTATGGCTACACCTTC.

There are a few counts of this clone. In DNA, the CDR3 is TGTGCCACCCAAAGCTCCCGGGGAAAAGCTTTCTTT. Encoded protein: CATQSSRGKAFF. The V call is TRBV6-6, the J call TRBJ1-1; D uncertain. The V gene's germline CDR1 is MNHNY and CDR2 SVGAGI (reference sequence). The CDR3 runs 12 residues. V lost 10 bases to trimming and J lost 9 bases, with 18 bases between them.

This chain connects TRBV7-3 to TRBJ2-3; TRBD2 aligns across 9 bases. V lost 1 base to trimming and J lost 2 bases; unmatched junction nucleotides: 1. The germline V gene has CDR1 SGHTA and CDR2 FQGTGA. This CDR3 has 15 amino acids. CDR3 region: CASSLSGGATDTQYF. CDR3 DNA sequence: TGTGCCAGCAGCTTAAGCGGGGGGGCCACAGATACGCAGTATTTT. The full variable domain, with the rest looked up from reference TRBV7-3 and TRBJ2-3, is GAGVSQTPSNKVTEKGKYVELRCDPISGHTALYWYRQSLGQGPEFLIYFQGTGAADDSGLPNDRFFAVRPEGSVSTLKIQRTERGDSAVYLCASSLSGGATDTQYFGPGTRLTVL.